This T cell receptor beta chain was found in a study of blood T cell repertoires in COVID-19. Profiling relied on immunoSEQ multiplex PCR, and the TCRdb table lists in-frame clones only, not all of them. This sample has under 300,000 clones; 85% occur once, and the top ten carry around 6.4%. This CDR3 contains 11 residues. Germline values: CDR1 SQVTM, CDR2 ANQGSEA. Trimming took 6 bases from V and 12 from J, leaving 15 bases between them. This rearrangement joins TRBV29-1 to TRBJ2-1; D perhaps matches TRBD2 (5 bases). The sample taken for sequencing was peripheral blood. This TCR came from a woman aged 55-70 years with active or convalescent COVID-19. The CDR3 here is CSVEVRGPQFF. Written as DNA, the CDR3 is TGCAGCGTCGAGGTCCGGGGTCCGCAGTTCTTC.